Following are 21 T cell receptor beta chains from one sample sequenced in a study of blood T cell repertoires in COVID-19. The protocol was immunoSEQ multiplex PCR, while the TCRdb copy is restricted to in-frame clones and leaves out a portion. In the table there are 340,000 or so clones, 80% to 90% of which are singletons. What was sequenced was peripheral blood. Receptors were obtained from a man between 50 and 59 years old with active or convalescent COVID-19.

This chain links TRBV29-1 with TRBJ1-5; D remains unclear. Looked up from germline, CDR1 is SQVTM and CDR2 is ANQGSEA. Trimming left V 6 bases short and J 0 bases short, with 9 bases between. This CDR3 has 13 amino acids. The CDR3 DNA is TGCAGCGTCGTCCAGGATAGCAATCAGCCCCAGCATTTT. Protein: CSVVQDSNQPQHF. The variable domain in full, completed from reference TRBV29-1 and TRBJ1-5, reads SAVISQKPSRDICQRGTSLTIQCQVDSQVTMMFWYRQQPGQSLTLIATANQGSEATYESGFVIDKFPISRPNLTFSTLTVSNMSPEDSSIYLCSVVQDSNQPQHFGDGTRLSIL.

The rearrangement uses TRBV11-2 and TRBJ2-1; TRBD2 agrees at 9 bases. V shed 2 bases and J 9 bases; nucleotides not matched to a gene: 8. Germline lookup yields CDR1 SGHAT and CDR2 FQNNGV. The CDR3 contains 15 residues. CDR3 sequence (DNA): TGTGCCAGCAGCTTATCTAGCGGGATGGGGGGTGAGCAGTTCTTC. Amino acids: CASSLSSGMGGEQFF.

This sequence joins TRBV9 and TRBJ1-5, with 8 bases aligning to TRBD1. V dropped 0 bases and J dropped 6; count of bases not matched to a gene: 5. CDR3 length: 15 residues. Germline CDR1 and CDR2: SGDLS and YYNGEE. CDR3 nucleotide sequence: TGTGCCAGCAGCGTAGACCCAGGGGGCAGTCAGCCCCAGCATTTT. It specifies CASSVDPGGSQPQHF.

Here the CDR3 DNA reads TGTGCCAGCAGCCAGAGAACAGGGGACACTGAAGCTTTCTTT. This translates into CASSQRTGDTEAFF. This chain links TRBV3-1 (or the pseudogene TRBV3-2) with TRBJ1-1; 7 nucleotides match TRBD1. V lost 3 bases to trimming and J lost 3 bases; unmatched junction nucleotides: 4. CDR3 length: 14 residues. The germline gives CDR1 LGHDT, CDR2 YNNKEL (reference sequence).

The rearrangement links TRBV28 to TRBJ2-7; 10 nucleotides line up with TRBD1. The CDR3 runs 15 residues. The trim removed 6 bases at V and 6 bases at J, leaving 11 bases unmatched. Germline CDR1 reads MDHEN; CDR2 reads SYDVKM. The CDR3 bases are TGTGCCAGCAGCCCTCCCGGGACAGGGGTTCCCGAGCAGTACTTC. Amino acids: CASSPPGTGVPEQYF.

The chain employs TRBV6-2 or TRBV6-3 and TRBJ1-2, with TRBD1 matching 10 bases. V lost 2 bases, J lost 8 bases, and 8 bases stayed unmatched. Per germline, CDR1 MNHEY and CDR2 SVGEGT. This CDR3 region has 15 residues. The CDR3 bases are TGTGCCAGCAGTTACCCGGGGACAGGGGATTACGGCTACACCTTC. It codes for CASSYPGTGDYGYTF.

The gene calls are TRBV6-5 and TRBJ2-7; TRBD1 agrees at 9 bases. J was trimmed by 7 bases and V by 8 bases; bases with no gene match: 12. Germline CDR1 and CDR2: MNHEY and SVGAGI. This CDR3 comprises 14 residues. As DNA, the CDR3 is TGTGCCAGCCCCTCCGGGACAGGGTTGAGGGAGCAGTACTTC. Translating it yields CASPSGTGLREQYF.

This clone has a count of ten or more. This chain uses TRBV5-6 with TRBJ2-3; TRBD2 agrees at 8 bases. The CDR3 spans 14 residues. J lost 1 base, V lost 4 bases, and 2 bases had no gene match. Germline assignment: CDR1 SGHDT and CDR2 YYEEEE. CDR3 residues: CASSRAGGTDTQYF. In nucleotides, the CDR3 is TGTGCCAGCAGCCGAGCGGGAGGCACAGATACGCAGTATTTT.

This clone has just a few counts. V usage is TRBV19 and J usage is TRBJ2-7; TRBD1 matches 10 bases. This CDR3 is 14 amino acids long. Germline-derived CDR1 and CDR2 are LNHDA and SQIVND (reference sequence). V was pared by 5 bases and J by 6 bases, with 7 bases of the junction left unmatched. The chain's CDR3 is CASSPGGTGVEQYF. The DNA for the CDR3 is TGTGCCAGTAGTCCCGGGGGGACAGGGGTCGAGCAGTACTTC.

Comments on this clone: The same CDR3 can be traced to other DNA sequences in this sample. This chain joins TRBV7-9 and TRBJ2-3; weak D call: TRBD2 (6 bases). V lost 3 bases, J lost 0 bases, and 7 bases lay in between. This CDR3 contains 14 residues. CDR1 is SEHNR, CDR2 FQNEAQ, per germline (reference sequence). CDR3 protein: CASSLGTSTDTQYF. In DNA form, the CDR3 reads TGTGCCAGCAGCTTGGGGACTAGCACAGATACGCAGTATTTT.

CDR3 in DNA: TGTGCCAGCAGCTTATGGGCCGGGAACACTGAAGCTTTCTTT. Translating gives CASSLWAGNTEAFF. The rearrangement links TRBV11-1 to TRBJ1-1; no definite D call. Trimming left V 2 bases short and J 1 base short, with 8 bases between. CDR1 is SGHAT, CDR2 FQDESV, per germline (reference sequence). This CDR3 has 14 amino acids.

The genes are TRBV2 and TRBJ2-5; TRBD1 matches at 8 bases. Germline V gene lookup returns CDR1 SNHLY and CDR2 FYNNEI. The V segment lost 4 bases and the J segment 1 base; nucleotides outside the gene matches: 8. CDR3 length: 16 residues. For the CDR3, the DNA is TGTGCCAGCAGTGCTCGGCAGGGGGCTTTCCAAGAGACCCAGTACTTC. Protein product: CASSARQGAFQETQYF. The full variable domain, its missing parts supplied by reference TRBV2 and TRBJ2-5, is EPEVTQTPSHQVTQMGQEVILRCVPISNHLYFYWYRQILGQKVEFLVSFYNNEISEKSEIFDDQFSVERPDGSNFTLKIRSTKLEDSAMYFCASSARQGAFQETQYFGPGTRLLVL.

This sequence joins TRBV12-3 or TRBV12-4 and TRBJ2-5; 9 bases align to TRBD1. V dropped 6 bases and J dropped 5; count of bases not matched to a gene: 4. CDR3 length: 13 residues. The CDR3 sequence is CASRPQGAETQYF. The CDR3 DNA reads TGTGCCAGCAGGCCACAGGGGGCGGAGACCCAGTACTTC.

The rearrangement uses TRBV5-4 and TRBJ1-1; tentatively, D is TRBD1 (5 bases). The CDR3 extends over 17 amino acids. The ends were cut back, 0 bases at V and 2 bases at J, with 17 bases in the middle. Germline loops: CDR1 SGHNT, CDR2 YYREEE (reference sequence). The CDR3 DNA reads as TGTGCCAGCAGCTTGGGAGTCAACTCGGGGGTTAACACTGAAGCTTTCTTT. It codes for CASSLGVNSGVNTEAFF.

The CDR3 loop is CASSEAGLNTGELFF. For the CDR3, the DNA is TGCGCCAGCAGCGAAGCGGGACTGAACACCGGGGAGCTGTTTTTT. The rearrangement uses TRBV5-1 and TRBJ2-2; TRBD2 matches at 7 bases. Germline V gives CDR1 SGHRS, CDR2 YFSETQ. V dropped 4 bases and J dropped 1; count of bases not matched to a gene: 4. CDR3 length: 15 residues.

The V gene is TRBV5-1, the J gene TRBJ1-1, with D uncertain. Germline V gene data show CDR1 as SGHRS and CDR2 as YFSETQ. The CDR3 sequence is 15 residues long. V lost 1 base and J 7 bases, leaving 17 bases between the germline ends. DNA of the CDR3: TGCGCCAGCAGCTTGTTTCTAGGTCGGGGTGGTGAAGCTTTCTTT. It yields the protein CASSLFLGRGGEAFF.

In regard to this clone: At the DNA level, this CDR3 is encoded by other sequences in the same sample as well. The CDR3 is CASSPLAGGNTGELFF. CDR3 DNA sequence: TGCGCCAGCAGCCCCTTAGCGGGGGGGAACACCGGGGAGCTGTTTTTT. The chain carries TRBV5-1 and TRBJ2-2, with 10 positions matching TRBD2. The germline V gene has CDR1 SGHRS and CDR2 YFSETQ. The CDR3 covers 16 residues. Losses at the gene ends were 4 bases for V and 1 base for J; bases not matched to a gene: 4.

The chain links TRBV7-3 to TRBJ2-7; D perhaps matches TRBD2 (5 bases). The V end lost 1 base, the J end lost 5 bases, and 9 bases lay between the germline ends. The CDR3 runs to 13 residues. Germline lookup yields CDR1 SGHTA and CDR2 FQGTGA. CDR3 DNA: TGTGCCAGCAGCTTAAGATCAGCGGACGAGCAGTACTTC. It encodes CASSLRSADEQYF.

This chain links TRBV7-2 with TRBJ2-3; 12 nucleotides agree with TRBD2. V lost 5 bases, J lost 1 base, and 4 bases stayed unmatched. This CDR3 has 16 amino acids. Germline V CDR1 and CDR2: SGHTA, FQGNSA. The CDR3 sequence is CASSTRLAGGTDTQYF. CDR3 nucleotide sequence: TGTGCCAGCAGCACCCGACTAGCGGGGGGCACAGATACGCAGTATTTT.

The chain links TRBV5-1 to TRBJ1-4; D is uncertain. The germline V and J ends were trimmed by 0 bases and 7 bases, with 7 bases remaining between them. Germline assignment: CDR1 SGHRS and CDR2 YFSETQ. The CDR3 contains 13 residues. CDR3 residues: CASSLGGSEKLFF. Here the CDR3 DNA reads TGCGCCAGCAGCTTGGGAGGGAGTGAAAAACTGTTTTTT.

The chain joins TRBV7-9 to TRBJ1-6; no firm D call. From germline, CDR1 is SEHNR and CDR2 FQNEAQ (reference sequence). This CDR3 region has 15 residues. Deletions cut 3 bases from V and 4 bases from J, with 10 bases between. This chain's CDR3 is CASSFAGGYNSPLHF. The CDR3 DNA is TGTGCCAGCAGCTTCGCGGGTGGGTATAATTCACCCCTCCACTTT. Based on the CDR3 plus reference TRBV7-9 and TRBJ1-6, the full variable domain is DTGVSQNPRHKITKRGQNVTFRCDPISEHNRLYWYRQTLGQGPEFLTYFQNEAQLEKSRLLSDRFSAERPKGSFSTLEIQRTEQGDSAMYLCASSFAGGYNSPLHFGNGTRLTVT.